This record concerns one TCR beta chain sequence. The data were taken from a study of T-cell reconstitution after alpha-beta-depleted transplantation in children. Researchers prepared the TCRbeta library using unique molecular identifiers, the study reports. A single record per CDR3 protein comes from TCRdb applying MiXCR to the PCR reads. There are around 680,000 distinct CDR3 sequences in the sample; 15% to 20% occur only once, and approximately 1% lies in the top ten. V was pared by 0 bases and J by 6 bases, with 15 bases between. The CDR3 is 15 amino acids. Germline loops: CDR1 SGHRS, CDR2 YFSETQ.

The sequence derives from a human donor who donated a stem cell graft to a child with acute myeloid leukemia. Sequenced here: PBMCs from the stem cell graft donor, sampled from the stem cell graft. This chain links TRBV5-1 with TRBJ1-2; D is ambiguous. The CDR3 protein is CASSLVQVKTNGYTF. In DNA form, the CDR3 reads TGCGCCAGCAGCTTGGTCCAGGTCAAGACGAATGGCTACACCTTC.